A single sample gave rise to the 27 T cell receptor beta chains below, sequenced in a study of blood T cell repertoires in COVID-19. Assay used: immunoSEQ multiplex PCR; TCRdb lists only in-frame clones, some missing. The sample contains over 120,000 clones, about 89% of which appear only once. Input material: peripheral blood. The receptors were sampled from a man in his fifties or sixties with active or convalescent COVID-19.

V usage is TRBV10-3 and J usage is TRBJ1-5; tentative D call: TRBD1 (5 bases). V lost 8 bases to trimming and J lost 0 bases, with 11 bases between them. The germline gives CDR1 ENHRY, CDR2 SYGVKD. The CDR3 sequence is 14 residues long. The CDR3: CAISGHRSNQPQHF. CDR3 coding DNA: TGTGCCATCTCTGGACACCGTAGCAATCAGCCCCAGCATTTT.

This chain connects TRBV19 to TRBJ1-2, with 7 bases that match TRBD1. The length of the CDR3 is 14 residues. Germline loops: CDR1 LNHDA, CDR2 SQIVND (reference sequence). The V and J ends lost 9 bases and 6 bases, in that order; junction bases with no gene match: 13. The CDR3 DNA is TGTGCCAGCCGCGACAGGGCTATCGGGAATGGCTACACCTTC. It encodes CASRDRAIGNGYTF.

The genes are TRBV4-2 and TRBJ2-7; weak D call: TRBD2 (6 bases). The V gene's germline CDR1 is LGHNA and CDR2 YNFKEQ. The CDR3 sequence is 15 residues long. The V end lost 2 bases, the J end lost 6 bases, and 17 bases lay between the germline ends. DNA of the CDR3: TGTGCCAGCAGCCAACGGGACTCCCCCGCCGCCGAGCAGTACTTC. Its protein is CASSQRDSPAAEQYF.

This chain links TRBV6-5 with TRBJ1-1; 9 nucleotides agree with TRBD1. The ends lost 4 bases at V and 4 bases at J; junction bases unmatched: 7. The germline gives CDR1 MNHEY, CDR2 SVGAGI. There are 15 residues in the CDR3. CDR3 loop: CASSLLDRGGTEAFF. CDR3 coding DNA: TGTGCCAGCAGTTTGTTGGACAGGGGAGGCACTGAAGCTTTCTTT.

This rearrangement joins TRBV5-1 to TRBJ1-1; a weak D match, TRBD1 (6 bases). Trimming left V 4 bases short and J 0 bases short, with 16 bases between. This CDR3 is 16 amino acids long. From germline, CDR1 is SGHRS and CDR2 YFSETQ. DNA for the CDR3: TGCGCCAGCAGCGGGGAACAGGGAAACATGAACACTGAAGCTTTCTTT. Translated, it gives CASSGEQGNMNTEAFF.

The CDR3 bases are TGTGCCAGCAGTTCCTCCTATTTGCTAGCGGGAGGGCCAGGTGAGCAGTTCTTC. Its translation is CASSSSYLLAGGPGEQFF. This chain connects TRBV27 to TRBJ2-1, with TRBD2 matching 12 bases. The CDR3 length is 18 residues. Trimming at V came to 4 bases and at J to 9 bases, leaving 16 bases not matched to a gene. The germline V gene encodes CDR1 MNHEY and CDR2 SMNVEV (reference sequence).

CDR3 protein: CATGSQGARNEQFF. The CDR3 nucleotides are TGTGCCACCGGGAGCCAGGGGGCTAGGAATGAGCAGTTCTTC. The chain links TRBV24-1 to TRBJ2-1; 8 bases are shared with TRBD1. The CDR3 is made up of 14 amino acids. V was pared by 9 bases and J by 7 bases, with 10 bases of the junction left unmatched. CDR1 and CDR2 from the germline V gene are KGHDR and SFDVKD.

This chain joins TRBV4-2 and TRBJ2-3; 9 bases map to TRBD2. Per the germline V gene, CDR1 is LGHNA and CDR2 is YNFKEQ. V gave up 0 bases and J gave up 8 bases; unmatched junction bases: 18. CDR3 length equals 19 residues. CDR3 residues: CASSQDTTRIAGARATQYF. The CDR3 region has the DNA TGTGCCAGCAGCCAAGATACTACCCGGATAGCGGGGGCCCGGGCTACGCAGTATTTT.

V and J are TRBV24-1 and TRBJ1-5; TRBD1 is a possible D gene (5 bases). Germline V gene data show CDR1 as KGHDR and CDR2 as SFDVKD. The CDR3 runs 15 residues. Trimming shortened V by 4 bases and J by 0 bases, and 9 bases separated the two germline ends. CDR3 amino acids: CATSDPGLSNQPQHF. The DNA of the CDR3 is TGTGCCACCAGTGACCCGGGACTTAGCAATCAGCCCCAGCATTTT.

The rearrangement links TRBV6-2 or TRBV6-3 to TRBJ1-2; possibly TRBD1 for D (5 bases). Deletions cut 6 bases from V and 3 bases from J, with 20 bases between. The germline CDR1 and CDR2 sequences are MNHEY and SVGEGT. CDR3 length equals 16 residues. The CDR3, as DNA: TGTGCCAGCAGCCGAAACCGGGACGGACTATACTATGGCTACACCTTC. Its translation is CASSRNRDGLYYGYTF.

To note about this clone: Additional DNA sequences in this sample encode the identical CDR3. The chain employs TRBV18 and TRBJ2-7; 9 positions match TRBD1. This CDR3 has 15 amino acids. The V gene end was trimmed by 1 base and the J gene end by 4 bases; junction bases not matched to a gene: 5. Germline CDR1 is KGHSH and CDR2 is LQKENI. The CDR3 here is CASSPRDRATYEQYF. The CDR3 DNA reads as TGTGCCAGCTCACCACGGGACAGGGCTACTTACGAGCAGTACTTC.

J is TRBJ1-5 and V is TRBV6-2 or TRBV6-3; 8 bases are a match to TRBD1. The trim removed 4 bases at V and 5 bases at J, leaving 4 bases unmatched. CDR1 and CDR2 (germline): MNHEY, SVGEGT. This CDR3 is 14 amino acids long. The CDR3 reads CASSLHRGDQPQHF. The CDR3 bases are TGTGCCAGCAGTTTGCACAGGGGGGATCAGCCCCAGCATTTT.

This clone was counted only a few times. Additional DNA sequences in this sample encode the identical CDR3. The chain carries TRBV7-9 and TRBJ2-7; D not resolved. V was shortened by 0 bases and J by 2 bases, with 5 bases between the two germline ends. Germline CDR1 reads SEHNR; CDR2 reads FQNEAQ (reference sequence). CDR3 length: 13 amino acids. The CDR3 DNA reads as TGTGCCAGCAGCTTAGCCGGAGCCTACGAGCAGTACTTC. Translated, it gives CASSLAGAYEQYF.

The chain couples TRBV30 to TRBJ1-5, with 9 bases identical to TRBD1. This CDR3 is built from 14 residues. V lost 3 bases and J lost 7; bases outside the gene matches: 7. Germline CDR1 is GTSNPN and CDR2 is SVGIG (reference sequence). The CDR3 DNA reads as TGTGCCTGGAGCCCGGGACAGGGTGAGCAGCCCCAGCATTTT. Its translation: CAWSPGQGEQPQHF. The whole variable domain, filled in from reference TRBV30 and TRBJ1-5, reads SQTIHQWPATLVQPVGSPLSLECTVEGTSNPNLYWYRQAAGRGLQLLFYSVGIGQISSEVPQNLSASRPQDRQFILSSKKLLLSDSGFYLCAWSPGQGEQPQHFGDGTRLSIL.

This chain links TRBV4-2 with TRBJ1-4; D remains ambiguous. Germline CDR1 reads LGHNA; CDR2 reads YNFKEQ. CDR3 length: 15 amino acids. The V end lost 1 base, the J end lost 5 bases, and 11 bases lay between the germline ends. Here the CDR3 DNA reads TGTGCCAGCAGCCAAGTGAACAGCCTAAATGAAAAACTGTTTTTT. Translation gives CASSQVNSLNEKLFF.

The chain employs TRBV7-2 and TRBJ2-1, with 12 bases that match TRBD2. The CDR3 has 17 residues. V dropped 5 bases and J dropped 6; count of bases not matched to a gene: 11. The germline gives CDR1 SGHTA, CDR2 FQGNSA. The CDR3, as DNA: TGTGCCAGCAGCCCCTCTAGCGGGGGGGCCGGTTCCAATGAGCAGTTCTTC. Translating it yields CASSPSSGGAGSNEQFF.

The rearrangement joins TRBV11-2 to TRBJ1-4, with 9 bases aligning to TRBD1. V shed 5 bases, J shed 7 bases, and the junction held 11 bases outside the gene matches. The V gene's germline CDR1 is SGHAT and CDR2 FQNNGV. The CDR3 sequence is 16 residues long. DNA for the CDR3: TGTGCCAGCAGCCCTCGTGGGACAGGGTACAGTGAAAAACTGTTTTTT. Translated: CASSPRGTGYSEKLFF.

The chain is built from TRBV5-6 and TRBJ1-5; D is unclear. The CDR3 contains 17 residues. Trimming took 2 bases from V and 0 from J, leaving 15 bases between them. The germline V gene encodes CDR1 SGHDT and CDR2 YYEEEE. The DNA for the CDR3 is TGTGCCAGCAGCTTTTTCTCGGGTCCTACTAGCAATCAGCCCCAGCATTTT. Amino acids: CASSFFSGPTSNQPQHF.

The gene calls are TRBV28 and TRBJ2-7; tentative D call: TRBD2 (6 bases). V lost 8 bases, J lost 4 bases, and 15 bases lay in between. The CDR3 has 13 amino acids. The germline CDR1 and CDR2 sequences are MDHEN and SYDVKM. The CDR3 reads CASLPFGGYEQYF. DNA for the CDR3: TGTGCCAGCCTTCCCTTTGGGGGGTACGAGCAGTACTTC. Combining the CDR3 with reference TRBV28 and TRBJ2-7 gives the whole variable domain DVKVTQSSRYLVKRTGEKVFLECVQDMDHENMFWYRQDPGLGLRLIYFSYDVKMKEKGDIPEGYSVSREKKERFSLILESASTNQTSMYLCASLPFGGYEQYFGPGTRLTVT.

J is TRBJ1-4 and V is TRBV7-2; D uncertain. Germline lookup yields CDR1 SGHTA and CDR2 FQGNSA. The CDR3 covers 13 residues. Trimming took off 5 bases at V and 0 bases at J, with 4 bases between the two ends. The CDR3: CASSLPTNEKLFF. As DNA, the CDR3 is TGTGCCAGCAGCCTTCCAACTAATGAAAAACTGTTTTTT.

The CDR3 sequence: CASSPSGAGRGNTIYF. The CDR3 region has the DNA TGTGCCAGCAGTCCAAGCGGGGCAGGGAGAGGAAACACCATATATTTT. The rearrangement uses TRBV5-4 and TRBJ1-3; tentative D call: TRBD1 (5 bases). There are 16 residues in the CDR3. Trimming took off 5 bases at V and 4 bases at J, with 19 bases between the two ends. Germline lookup yields CDR1 SGHNT and CDR2 YYREEE (reference sequence).

This chain uses TRBV2 with TRBJ1-1, with a weak D call TRBD1 (6 bases). Trimming took 6 bases from V and 3 from J, leaving 14 bases between them. There are 14 residues in the CDR3. CDR1 and CDR2 from the germline V gene are SNHLY and FYNNEI. The DNA of the CDR3 is TGTGCCAGCAGGTACAGGGTTTGGGACACTGAAGCTTTCTTT. It codes for CASRYRVWDTEAFF.

The rearrangement links TRBV5-3 to TRBJ2-2; 10 bases are shared with TRBD2. TRBV5-3 is classed as an ORF, of uncertain function. After removal of 5 bases from V and 6 bases from J, the junction contained 10 bases not matched to a gene. The CDR3 consists of 16 residues. The CDR3 coding sequence is TGTGCCAGAAGTCCGGGAATAGCGGGAGGCCCCGGGGAGCTGTTTTTT. Amino acids: CARSPGIAGGPGELFF.

This rearrangement joins TRBV28 to TRBJ1-6, with 7 bases identical to TRBD1. The CDR3 spans 16 residues. V was clipped by 8 bases and J by 5 bases; unmatched bases: 12. The germline gives CDR1 MDHEN, CDR2 SYDVKM. CDR3 protein: CASCVYDGTDNSPLHF. Here the CDR3 DNA reads TGTGCCAGCTGCGTCTATGACGGGACAGATAATTCACCCCTCCACTTT. Full variable domain (rest looked up from reference TRBV28 and TRBJ1-6): DVKVTQSSRYLVKRTGEKVFLECVQDMDHENMFWYRQDPGLGLRLIYFSYDVKMKEKGDIPEGYSVSREKKERFSLILESASTNQTSMYLCASCVYDGTDNSPLHFGNGTRLTVT.

The V call is TRBV2, the J call TRBJ1-2, with 7 bases fitting TRBD1. V lost 7 bases, J lost 6 bases, and 11 bases stayed unmatched. Germline V lookup: CDR1 SNHLY, CDR2 FYNNEI. The CDR3 spans 14 residues. The CDR3 bases are TGTGCCAGCAACTACGCCCATGACAGGGATGGCTACACCTTC. This codes for CASNYAHDRDGYTF.

The chain has TRBV7-2 and TRBJ1-6, with D perhaps TRBD1 (6 bases). Germline-derived CDR1 and CDR2 are SGHTA and FQGNSA. With 4 bases removed from V and 7 bases from J, the gap between germline ends came to 14 bases. The CDR3 has 15 residues. The CDR3 coding sequence is TGTGCCAGCAGCTGGAAACAGGGTACCAATTCACCCCTCCACTTT. It translates to CASSWKQGTNSPLHF. The full variable domain, its missing parts supplied by reference TRBV7-2 and TRBJ1-6, is GAGVSQSPSNKVTEKGKDVELRCDPISGHTALYWYRQSLGQGLEFLIYFQGNSAPDKSGLPSDRFSAERTGGSVSTLTIQRTQQEDSAVYLCASSWKQGTNSPLHFGNGTRLTVT.

V is TRBV7-8 and J is TRBJ2-1; 7 positions agree with TRBD1. CDR3 length: 14 residues. CDR1 and CDR2 (germline): SGHVS, FQNEAQ. The junction had 3 bases not matched to a gene; V was cut back by 5 bases and J by 2 bases. The CDR3 is CASSPGGTYNEQFF. The CDR3 DNA reads TGTGCCAGCAGCCCAGGGGGAACCTACAATGAGCAGTTCTTC.